Below, 21 T cell receptor beta chains from the same sample are listed, as sequenced in a study of tumor and adjacent non-tumor tissue in lung cancer. A modified ARM-PCR protocol with three rounds of nested PCR amplified TCRbeta. TCRdb re-analysed the multiplex PCR reads in MiXCR, keeping a single row per CDR3 protein. Of 220,000 or so distinct CDR3 sequences in the sample, about 71% were seen once. The template was RNA from unsorted bulk tissue. The sequencing sample was made of lung tumor tissue. The origin of the receptors is a man in his 60s with non-small cell lung cancer.

This clonotype was counted at least ten times. The gene calls are TRBV4-3 and TRBJ2-5; D is undetermined. CDR1 and CDR2 from the germline V gene are LGHNA and YSLEER. CDR3 length: 13 amino acids. Between the trimmed V and J ends, which lost 0 bases and 4 bases, there was a span of 6 bases. The CDR3 spells CASSQDPGETQYF. The CDR3, as DNA: TGCGCCAGCAGCCAAGATCCCGGAGAGACCCAGTACTTC.

In this sample, this clonotype turned up once. In this CDR3 the conserved last residue, phenylalanine or tryptophan, is missing, so a read error is likely. The chain carries TRBV20-1 and TRBJ2-1, with 10 bases that match TRBD2. The CDR3 is 15 residues long. From germline, CDR1 is DFQATT and CDR2 SNEGSKA (reference sequence). The ends lost 1 base at V and 7 bases at J; junction bases unmatched: 7. The CDR3: CSARALAGRLNEQFL. The CDR3 bases are TGCAGTGCTAGAGCACTAGCGGGACGGCTTAATGAGCAGTTCCTC.

The chain joins TRBV5-4 to TRBJ2-4, with D possibly being TRBD2 (5 bases). The V gene lost 0 bases and the J gene lost 12 bases, with 19 bases spanning the gap. CDR1 is SGHNT and CDR2 is YYREEE in the germline V gene (reference sequence). There are 15 residues in the CDR3. In nucleotides, the CDR3 is TGTGCCAGCAGCTTGGTGGAGGCGTGTCGGGCGGGTCAGTACTTC. Amino acids: CASSLVEACRAGQYF.

This clonotype was recorded a few times. The V gene is TRBV20-1, the J gene TRBJ1-2; 7 bases align to TRBD1. V was clipped by 6 bases and J by 8 bases; unmatched bases: 6. Looked up from germline, CDR1 is DFQATT and CDR2 is SNEGSKA (reference sequence). The CDR3 totals 11 residues. The CDR3 is CSAPTGIGYTF. CDR3 in DNA: TGCAGTGCCCCGACAGGGATCGGCTACACCTTC.

A remark on this clonotype: Germline is not matched at one junction end, which may reflect a read error. V gene TRBV20-1 combines with J gene TRBJ2-3; TRBD1 might be the D (6 bases). The CDR3 totals 14 residues. Germline CDR1 is DFQATT and CDR2 is SNEGSKA (reference sequence). For the CDR3, the DNA is TGCAGTGCGCCGGATATCAGGGGAACAGATACACAGTATTTT. Translating it yields CSAPDIRGTDTQYF.

This clonotype was counted a single time. Mismatch with germline at one junction end may stem from a read error. The chain joins TRBV6-2 or TRBV6-3 to TRBJ2-1, with a possible D match to TRBD2 (5 bases). From germline, CDR1 is MNHEY and CDR2 SVGEGT. The CDR3 consists of 15 residues. The CDR3 spells CASSLHRPGYNQQLF. The CDR3 DNA reads TGTGCCAGCAGTCTTCATCGCCCGGGATACAATCAGCAGTTATTC.

On this clonotype: A much larger clone lies one base from this, so it may be a read error. This sequence joins TRBV20-1 and TRBJ1-3; TRBD1 agrees at 9 bases. This CDR3 has 14 residues. CDR1 and CDR2 from the germline V gene are DFQATT and SNEGSKA (reference sequence). The CDR3 nucleotides read TGCAGTGCCCCCGGACAGGGGAGGGGAAACATCATATATTTT. Its protein is CSAPGQGRGNIIYF.

On this clonotype itself: The junction departs from the called germline gene at one end, perhaps through a read error. This chain links TRBV7-9 with TRBJ2-7, with D possibly TRBD2 on 6 matching bases. The germline V gene encodes CDR1 SEHNR and CDR2 FQNEAQ (reference sequence). The CDR3 consists of 15 residues. The CDR3 DNA reads TGTGCCAGCAGCCCACCCGGGACTGCCATATCCGAGGAGTACTTC. Translated: CASSPPGTAISEEYF.

V gene TRBV11-3 combines with J gene TRBJ2-1; no firm D call. Per the germline V gene, CDR1 is SGHNT and CDR2 is YENEEA. CDR3 length: 11 amino acids. V was shortened by 8 bases and J by 8 bases, with 10 bases between the two germline ends. CDR3 protein: CASAGDYEQFF. The CDR3 DNA is TGTGCCAGCGCAGGCGATTATGAGCAGTTCTTC. The full variable domain, its missing parts supplied by reference TRBV11-3 and TRBJ2-1, is EAGVVQSPRYKIIEKKQPVAFWCNPISGHNTLYWYLQNLGQGPELLIRYENEEAVDDSQLPKDRFSAERLKGVDSTLKIQPAELGDSAVYLCASAGDYEQFFGPGTRLTVL.

A note on this clonotype: A read error is likely, as this CDR3 ends without the conserved phenylalanine or tryptophan. The chain is built from TRBV6-2 or TRBV6-3 and TRBJ2-5, with a weak D call TRBD1 (6 bases). The germline V gene encodes CDR1 MNHEY and CDR2 SVGEGT. The CDR3 contains 13 residues. CDR3 region: CTSQQGNLETQYL. The CDR3 DNA reads as TGTACCAGCCAACAGGGAAATCTAGAGACCCAGTACCTC.

The chain joins TRBV11-2 to TRBJ2-1; 10 bases agree with TRBD2. In germline, CDR1 is SGHAT, CDR2 FQNNGV. This CDR3 has 14 amino acids. The junction had 9 bases not matched to a gene; V was cut back by 4 bases and J by 12 bases. The CDR3 loop reads CASSSSGGYKGQFF. In nucleotides, the CDR3 is TGTGCCAGCAGCTCTAGCGGGGGATACAAAGGGCAGTTCTTC.

The rearrangement joins TRBV28 to TRBJ1-5, with 11 bases lining up with TRBD1. The germline CDR1 and CDR2 sequences are MDHEN and SYDVKM. V dropped 10 bases and J dropped 4; count of bases not matched to a gene: 9. The length of the CDR3 is 15 residues. The CDR3 DNA is TGTGCCATCAGAGGGGGGACAGGGGGAAATCAGCCCCAGCATTTT. Amino acids: CAIRGGTGGNQPQHF.

This clonotype was seen many times. This chain connects TRBV11-3 to TRBJ1-1; D may be TRBD1 (5 bases). Deletions cut 3 bases from V and 2 bases from J, with 10 bases between. CDR3 length equals 14 residues. Germline V gene data show CDR1 as SGHNT and CDR2 as YENEEA. The chain's CDR3 is CASSLGGDNTEAFF. The CDR3 bases are TGTGCCAGCAGCTTGGGGGGAGACAACACTGAAGCTTTCTTT. Full variable domain (remainder filled in from reference TRBV11-3 and TRBJ1-1): EAGVVQSPRYKIIEKKQPVAFWCNPISGHNTLYWYLQNLGQGPELLIRYENEEAVDDSQLPKDRFSAERLKGVDSTLKIQPAELGDSAVYLCASSLGGDNTEAFFGQGTRLTVV.

This clonotype was counted ten times or more. The chain employs TRBV29-1 and TRBJ2-3; a weak D match, TRBD2 (5 bases). V lost 7 bases, J lost 2 bases, and 13 bases lay in between. The CDR3 runs to 13 residues. CDR1 and CDR2 (germline): SQVTM, ANQGSEA. CDR3 amino acids: CSGSGLYTDTQYF. The DNA for the CDR3 is TGCAGCGGGTCAGGACTCTACACAGATACGCAGTATTTT.

As to this clonotype: Its ends do not fully match the called genes, so a read error is possible. The chain links TRBV12-3 or TRBV12-4 to TRBJ2-7; the D gene is possibly TRBD1 (5 bases). This CDR3 comprises 14 residues. The CDR3 coding sequence is TGTGCCGGCAGTTTAGCAGGGCGGAACTACGAGCAGTACTTC. Its protein product is CAGSLAGRNYEQYF.

This clonotype was observed many times. The CDR3 does not end in the conserved phenylalanine or tryptophan, so this is likely a read error. The chain carries TRBV11-2 and TRBJ1-1; D not resolved. V dropped 5 bases and J dropped 1 base, with 8 bases sitting between them. Germline V gene sequence: CDR1 SGHAT, CDR2 FQNNGV. This CDR3 is 13 amino acids long. The CDR3 region has the DNA TGTGCCAGCAGCCCAAACCAGAACACTGAAGCTTTCGTT. Amino acid sequence: CASSPNQNTEAFV.

This clonotype was recorded many times. The chain links TRBV10-2 to TRBJ1-5, with 8 positions matching TRBD1. Germline CDR1 is WSHSY and CDR2 is SAAADI. V was clipped by 7 bases and J by 3 bases; unmatched bases: 5. The CDR3 totals 14 residues. CDR3 bases: TGCGCCAGCACCCAGACAGGGGTCAATCAGCCCCAGCATTTT. Amino acid sequence: CASTQTGVNQPQHF.

The chain combines TRBV20-1 with TRBJ2-7; possibly TRBD2 for D (5 bases). V lost 8 bases and J 2 bases, leaving 22 bases between the germline ends. The CDR3 loop spans 15 amino acids. CDR1 and CDR2 from the germline V gene are DFQATT and SNEGSKA (reference sequence). CDR3 in amino acids: CSTWETTRVPYEQYF. The CDR3 DNA reads TGCAGTACATGGGAAACCACGCGGGTCCCCTACGAGCAGTACTTC.

This chain joins TRBV20-1 and TRBJ2-7, with unresolved D. The CDR3 is made up of 13 amino acids. V was shortened by 3 bases and J by 5 bases, with 14 bases between the two germline ends. The V gene's germline CDR1 is DFQATT and CDR2 SNEGSKA (reference sequence). CDR3 protein: CSASLLPEHEQYF. CDR3 nucleotides: TGCAGTGCTAGTCTCCTTCCCGAGCACGAGCAGTACTTC.

In its sample, this clonotype was seen a few times. CDR3 in amino acids: CNVRLATNTGELFF. In nucleotides, the CDR3 is TGCAACGTGAGACTAGCGACGAACACCGGGGAGCTGTTTTTT. The chain couples TRBV29-1 to TRBJ2-2, with 8 nucleotides matching TRBD2. This CDR3 region has 14 residues. The germline CDR1 and CDR2 sequences are SQVTM and ANQGSEA.

This clonotype came up many times. The chain employs TRBV6-5 and TRBJ2-7; perhaps TRBD2 as D (6 bases). Germline V lookup: CDR1 MNHEY, CDR2 SVGAGI. The CDR3 loop spans 15 amino acids. The V end was cut by 2 bases, the J end by 3 bases, with 14 bases between. In DNA, the CDR3 is TGTGCCAGCAGTTACCACTGGGGCGGGGACTACGAGCAGTACTTC. This encodes CASSYHWGGDYEQYF.